Below are 28 T cell receptor beta chains sequenced from a single sample in a study of T cells after yellow fever vaccination. TCRdb analysed the 5' RACE reads with MiXCR anew, one entry per CDR3 protein. The sample lists approximately 300,000 distinct CDR3 sequences, 6.8% seen once, with roughly a sixth in the top ten. The starting material was PBMCs, obtained roughly seven weeks after the first yellow fever vaccination. The receptors were sampled from a man aged 18 to 29 who received the YFV17D yellow fever vaccine.

In DNA form, the CDR3 reads TGCAGTGCTAGAGATTCGAGGGAGGGGGCCAACGTCCTGACTTTC. It specifies CSARDSREGANVLTF. The chain recombines TRBV20-1 with TRBJ2-6; D possibly corresponds to TRBD2 (5 bases). Germline assignment: CDR1 DFQATT and CDR2 SNEGSKA (reference sequence). The CDR3 is 15 amino acids. With 0 bases removed from V and 4 bases from J, the gap between germline ends came to 10 bases.

The V and J genes are TRBV5-6 and TRBJ1-2; possible D gene TRBD1, 5 bases. The CDR3 sequence is 14 residues long. V gave up 3 bases and J gave up 4 bases, with 13 bases separating them. The germline gives CDR1 SGHDT, CDR2 YYEEEE. This CDR3 is CASSSRRGSYGYTF. The CDR3 DNA sequence: TGTGCCAGCAGCTCCCGGCGGGGCAGCTATGGCTACACCTTC.

This clonotype has more than one count but fewer than ten. V is TRBV18 and J is TRBJ2-3; D ambiguous. The CDR3 is 15 amino acids. With 3 bases removed from V and 3 bases from J, the gap between germline ends came to 13 bases. In germline, CDR1 is KGHSH, CDR2 LQKENI. The CDR3 nucleotides read TGTGCCAGCTCACCCGACGGGCAGGTGACAGATACGCAGTATTTT. Protein sequence: CASSPDGQVTDTQYF.

Only a few counts were recorded for this clonotype. The chain carries TRBV5-1 and TRBJ1-1; D perhaps matches TRBD1 (5 bases). Germline V gene sequence: CDR1 SGHRS, CDR2 YFSETQ. V gave up 4 bases and J gave up 1 base, with 17 bases separating them. The length of the CDR3 is 16 residues. The CDR3 region has the DNA TGCGCCAGCAGCCCGGTTCCCCCGGGACCGAACACTGAAGCTTTCTTT. This gives the protein CASSPVPPGPNTEAFF.

This clonotype was counted a few times. This rearrangement joins TRBV7-8 to TRBJ2-7, with a weak D call TRBD1 (6 bases). This CDR3 spans 14 amino acids. Germline V gene sequence: CDR1 SGHVS, CDR2 FQNEAQ. Trimming shortened V by 5 bases and J by 0 bases, and 11 bases separated the two germline ends. CDR3 region: CASSRDRFSYEQYV. The CDR3 DNA sequence: TGTGCCAGCAGCCGAGACAGGTTCTCCTACGAGCAGTACGTC.

This clonotype was picked up many times. The gene calls are TRBV5-1 and TRBJ2-5, with D possibly called TRBD1 or TRBD2 (5 bases each). Trimming removed 3 bases at V and 3 bases at J, with 9 bases between. Germline V gene data show CDR1 as SGHRS and CDR2 as YFSETQ. CDR3 length: 13 residues. DNA for the CDR3: TGCGCCAGCAGCTACCAGGGAGAAGAGACCCAGTACTTC. It specifies CASSYQGEETQYF.

The chain combines TRBV11-1 with TRBJ2-5; 8 bases match TRBD2. Germline V CDR1 and CDR2: SGHAT, FQDESV (reference sequence). V was clipped by 3 bases and J by 1 base; unmatched bases: 7. The CDR3 consists of 16 residues. The DNA of the CDR3 is TGTGCCAGCAGCTTTTACGGGGGGGTATCCCAAGAGACCCAGTACTTC. Residues: CASSFYGGVSQETQYF.

This clonotype has a handful of counts. This rearrangement joins TRBV6-5 to TRBJ2-5, with D perhaps matching TRBD1 or TRBD2 (5 bases each). The CDR3 is 17 residues long. V was cut by 2 bases and J by 5 bases, with 21 bases left in between. Germline CDR1 MNHEY, CDR2 SVGAGI. The chain's CDR3 is CASSYDPREIGIETQYF. DNA for the CDR3: TGTGCCAGCAGTTACGACCCCAGGGAGATAGGCATCGAGACCCAGTACTTC.

This clonotype was recorded many times. The rearrangement links TRBV7-2 to TRBJ1-2; 7 positions match TRBD1. The CDR3 is 13 amino acids. The trim removed 6 bases at V and 4 bases at J, leaving 5 bases unmatched. The germline CDR1 and CDR2 sequences are SGHTA and FQGNSA. CDR3 sequence: CASRRQGSYGYTF. The CDR3 DNA reads TGTGCCAGCAGGCGACAGGGCAGCTATGGCTACACCTTC.

The sample holds many counts of this clonotype. V and J are TRBV5-6 and TRBJ2-2, with 15 bases fitting TRBD2. Germline CDR1 is SGHDT and CDR2 is YYEEEE. The J segment lost 8 bases and the V segment lost 4 bases, leaving 6 bases of the junction unmatched. The CDR3 covers 16 residues. The CDR3 spells CASSRWTSGGAGELFF. DNA of the CDR3: TGTGCCAGCAGCCGATGGACTAGCGGGGGGGCAGGGGAGCTGTTTTTT.

The gene calls are TRBV14 and TRBJ2-1; the D is unclear. The germline V and J ends were trimmed by 6 bases and 5 bases, with 11 bases remaining between them. This CDR3 is 13 amino acids long. Germline V gene sequence: CDR1 SGHDN, CDR2 FVKESK. CDR3 protein: CASSRRSHNEQFF. For the CDR3, the DNA is TGTGCCAGCAGTCGGCGGAGTCACAATGAGCAGTTCTTC.

This clonotype was seen more than once but under ten times. The chain employs TRBV6-1 and TRBJ1-6; D remains ambiguous. This CDR3 is built from 15 residues. V shed 5 bases and J shed 6 bases, with 14 bases lying between them. Germline values: CDR1 MNHNS, CDR2 SASEGT. The CDR3 loop reads CASSLGRSSNSPLHF. The CDR3 coding sequence is TGTGCCAGCAGTCTCGGACGGTCGAGTAATTCACCCCTCCACTTT.

V gene TRBV20-1 combines with J gene TRBJ2-3, with D perhaps assigned TRBD1 or TRBD2 (6 bases each). V lost 1 base to trimming and J lost 2 bases, with 22 bases between them. The V gene's germline CDR1 is DFQATT and CDR2 SNEGSKA (reference sequence). CDR3 length: 18 amino acids. CDR3 in DNA: TGCAGTGCTAGAGGCAGGCGAACGACTAGGGGGACCACAGATACGCAGTATTTT. Its translation: CSARGRRTTRGTTDTQYF.

This clonotype was observed many times. V and J are TRBV20-1 and TRBJ2-1, with 8 bases identical to TRBD2. Germline lookup yields CDR1 DFQATT and CDR2 SNEGSKA (reference sequence). This CDR3 is 14 amino acids long. J was trimmed by 0 bases and V by 3 bases; bases with no gene match: 1. The CDR3 DNA is TGCAGTGCTAGCCGGGGGGGCTCCTACAATGAGCAGTTCTTC. It encodes CSASRGGSYNEQFF.

A note on this clonotype: The junction does not match germline at one end; this may be a read error. The V and J genes are TRBV20-1 and TRBJ1-5, with unresolved D. CDR1 and CDR2 (germline): DFQATT, SNEGSKA (reference sequence). The CDR3 runs to 14 residues. The CDR3 region has the DNA TGCAGTGCTAAAACCGGGCCGAGCAGTCAGCCCCAGCATTTT. It specifies CSAKTGPSSQPQHF.

The V and J genes are TRBV24-1 and TRBJ1-2; no reliable D call. The ends were cut back, 10 bases at V and 8 bases at J, with 13 bases in the middle. Per germline, CDR1 KGHDR and CDR2 SFDVKD. The CDR3 is 11 amino acids. In DNA, the CDR3 is TGTGCCACGGACCGGTATGTCGGCTACACCTTC. It translates to CATDRYVGYTF.

This clonotype was counted at least ten times. The CDR3 nucleotides read TGTGCCAGCAGGGGCCGGGACCAGAGACAAGAGACCCAGTACTTC. It codes for CASRGRDQRQETQYF. V and J are TRBV12-3 or TRBV12-4 and TRBJ2-5; D could derive from TRBD1 or TRBD2 (5 bases each). V lost 6 bases and J lost 2, with 16 bases in between. This CDR3 contains 15 residues.

This clonotype was observed a handful of times. The gene calls are TRBV5-8 and TRBJ1-4; tentative D call: TRBD1 (5 bases). The V end was cut by 1 base, the J end by 4 bases, with 8 bases between. Germline assignment: CDR1 SGHTS and CDR2 YDEGEE. The CDR3 loop spans 14 amino acids. The CDR3 sequence is CASSLWGNNEKLFF. CDR3 bases: TGTGCCAGCAGCTTGTGGGGGAATAATGAAAAACTGTTTTTT.

In its sample, this clonotype was seen a few times. The chain carries TRBV5-4 and TRBJ2-7; D may match TRBD1 or TRBD2 (7 bases each). Trimming pared 0 bases from V and 3 bases from J, leaving 16 bases between. The germline CDR1 and CDR2 sequences are SGHNT and YYREEE (reference sequence). The CDR3 is 16 amino acids. CDR3 in DNA: TGTGCCAGCAGCTTGGACCAGCGGGACAGCTACTACGAGCAGTACTTC. Protein sequence: CASSLDQRDSYYEQYF.

This clonotype was seen a few times. CDR3 protein: CSVVGVEEVGTDTQYF. The CDR3 DNA is TGCAGCGTTGTAGGTGTTGAGGAAGTAGGAACAGATACGCAGTATTTT. V and J are TRBV29-1 and TRBJ2-3; no clear D gene. The ends were cut back, 4 bases at V and 3 bases at J, with 20 bases in the middle. The V gene's germline CDR1 is SQVTM and CDR2 ANQGSEA. The CDR3 totals 16 residues.

The CDR3 coding sequence is TGTGCCAGCAGCTTAAGTAGCGGAGCCTACGAGCAGTACGTC. This translates into CASSLSSGAYEQYV. V usage is TRBV7-2 and J usage is TRBJ2-7, with D possibly matching TRBD2 (6 bases). V shed 2 bases and J shed 2 bases, with 10 bases lying between them. The germline gives CDR1 SGHTA, CDR2 FQGNSA. There are 14 residues in the CDR3.

The chain employs TRBV5-1 and TRBJ2-1; possible D gene TRBD2, 6 bases. CDR1 SGHRS and CDR2 YFSETQ come from the germline V gene. V gave up 4 bases and J gave up 2 bases, with 16 bases separating them. The CDR3 is 16 residues long. This CDR3 reads CASSKKSGVTYNEQFF. CDR3 coding DNA: TGCGCCAGCAGCAAGAAATCGGGGGTTACCTACAATGAGCAGTTCTTC.

The chain has TRBV4-2 and TRBJ2-7; TRBD2 agrees at 15 bases. There are 14 residues in the CDR3. Looked up from germline, CDR1 is LGHNA and CDR2 is YNFKEQ. V was clipped by 4 bases and J by 6 bases; unmatched bases: 1. The DNA for the CDR3 is TGTGCCAGCAGCCCGGGACTAGCGGGGGGCGAGCAGTACTTC. Translated: CASSPGLAGGEQYF.

This sequence joins TRBV20-1 and TRBJ2-5; TRBD1 might be the D (5 bases). Looked up from germline, CDR1 is DFQATT and CDR2 is SNEGSKA (reference sequence). The length of the CDR3 is 14 residues. The V end was cut by 0 bases, the J end by 1 base, with 9 bases between. CDR3 in DNA: TGCAGTGCTAGAGATCGGACAAGCCAAGAGACCCAGTACTTC. Residues: CSARDRTSQETQYF.

This clonotype was seen a few times. This chain joins TRBV5-1 and TRBJ2-3, with D tentatively TRBD2 (6 bases). The CDR3 totals 15 residues. Between the trimmed V and J ends, which lost 1 base and 2 bases, there was a span of 11 bases. CDR1 is SGHRS and CDR2 is YFSETQ in the germline V gene. The chain's CDR3 is CASSLNTGDTDTQYF. The CDR3 nucleotides are TGCGCCAGCAGCTTGAATACGGGGGACACAGATACGCAGTATTTT. The full variable domain, its missing parts supplied by reference TRBV5-1 and TRBJ2-3, is KAGVTQTPRYLIKTRGQQVTLSCSPISGHRSVSWYQQTPGQGLQFLFEYFSETQRNKGNFPGRFSGRQFSNSRSEMNVSTLELGDSALYLCASSLNTGDTDTQYFGPGTRLTVL.

The J gene is TRBJ2-6, the V gene TRBV6-5; 9 positions match TRBD1. V gave up 2 bases and J gave up 3 bases; unmatched junction bases: 11. The CDR3 covers 19 residues. Germline V gene sequence: CDR1 MNHEY, CDR2 SVGAGI. CDR3 residues: CASSYPGQGSLIGANVLTF. CDR3 DNA sequence: TGTGCCAGCAGTTACCCGGGACAGGGAAGCTTAATTGGGGCCAACGTCCTGACTTTC.

This clonotype came up a few times. V is TRBV10-3 and J is TRBJ1-4, with 8 nucleotides matching TRBD1. This CDR3 region has 15 residues. After removal of 2 bases from V and 7 bases from J, the junction contained 6 bases not matched to a gene. The germline V gene has CDR1 ENHRY and CDR2 SYGVKD. Written as DNA, the CDR3 is TGTGCCATCAGTGAGACGACAGGGGCTCCTGAAAAACTGTTTTTT. Translated, it gives CAISETTGAPEKLFF.

The chain combines TRBV4-1 with TRBJ1-1, with 9 bases identical to TRBD1. Germline V gene sequence: CDR1 MGHRA, CDR2 YSYEKL. The CDR3 is 15 residues long. J lost 4 bases, V lost 4 bases, and 7 bases had no gene match. CDR3 residues: CASSPTGTGTTEAFF. The CDR3, as DNA: TGCGCCAGCAGCCCAACGGGGACAGGGACCACTGAAGCTTTCTTT.